This T cell receptor beta chain was profiled in a study of blood T cell repertoires in COVID-19 (dated by TCRdb to between 2020 and 2021). Broadly, across the study: Samples from collaborators originated in the United States, Italy and Spain and spanned both the acute and convalescent phases of COVID-19. The sample metadata nearly always contained a de-identified subject ID, COVID-19 status, age in years and sex. The repertoires were released in a freely available public database intended as a resource for research on the immune response to SARS-CoV-2. Deeply sampled blood TCRbeta repertoires from subjects exposed to, actively infected with, or recovered from COVID-19 were included in the dataset. Where available, HLA class I and class II types were obtained from metadata supplied by the sample provider rather than from assay-based typing. Samples came from the ongoing ImmuneRACE study (first 160 participants) plus 1,254 subjects from 6 global collaborators. The prospective study material was composed of cDNA or gDNA derived from T cells, B-cell-depleted T cells, or PBMCs. The paper's findings and limits, for the study overall: The amount of clinical and demographic metadata varied by source and participant and was provided uncurated.

The immunoSEQ Assay, a bias-controlled multiplex PCR, was used to amplify TCRbeta CDR3 regions from genomic DNA. In the paper's pipeline: Nucleated cell counts per sample were estimated from amplification of reference gene primers within the assay. To quantify the absolute abundance of each unique TCRbeta CDR3 rearrangement, sequence reads were collapsed and filtered. For each sample, productive Simpson clonality was calculated as the square root of Simpson's diversity index over productive rearrangements. TCRdb obtained this table from immuneACCESS and retained in-frame rearrangements with V and J assigned. These tables miss some clones; where compared with another copy, unresolved V genes account for less than half of the shortfall, and the remainder is unexplained. V and J calls and clone size follow that table, whereas D and trimming were derived from the DNA. The sample has about 120,000 clones on record, roughly 77% of them singletons. 16% of the sample is taken by the ten largest.

Concerning this clone: Its antigen is not yet known. No base quality values were provided; no much bigger clone lies one nucleotide off.

V is pruned by 3 bases and J by 8 bases, leaving 14 bases of the junction without a gene match. CDR1 ENHRY and CDR2 SYGVKD are derived from the germline V gene. Reading from cysteine to phenylalanine, the CDR3 counts 18 amino acids. Just CDR3 DNA is preserved here, 54 bases in frame from base 1. Whole blood was collected in K2EDTA tubes by collaborating institutions according to the institutions' own protocols. Collaborator samples were shipped for TCRbeta analysis as frozen whole blood, isolated PBMCs, or DNA extracted from either sample type. The rearranged chain carries TRBV10-3 and TRBJ1-6; TRBD1 fits 9 bases in the junction. This clonotype was obtained from a man in his 60s with active or convalescent COVID-19. Source material: peripheral blood. The DNA is as follows: TGTGCCATCAGTGATAGTGGCTCTTGGGGACAGGGAGATTCACCCCTCCACTTT. It translates to CAISDSGSWGQGDSPLHF.